Shown below are 22 T cell receptor beta chains from a single sample sequenced in a study of human T cells and chemical hapten exposure. Time point: pre-sensitization, week 0. This sample's treatment: therapeutic diphenylcyclopropenone sensitization with weekly scalp DPC. MiXCR, applied by TCRdb to the RACE reads, yields one record per CDR3 protein. The sample includes about 120,000 distinct CDR3 sequences, approximately 13% of them seen just once. This sample comprised whole blood, obtained in connection with sensitization to the hapten diphenylcyclopropenone (DPC). The receptors stem from a woman under 30 with alopecia areata. Some clones in this sample may be carry-over from other donors' samples.

V gene TRBV7-8 combines with J gene TRBJ1-1; D not certain. Germline V gene data show CDR1 as SGHVS and CDR2 as FQNEAQ. V lost 2 bases and J 1 base, leaving 5 bases between the germline ends. The CDR3 has 13 residues. CDR3 region: CASSLLSNTEAFF. In DNA, the CDR3 is TGTGCCAGCAGCTTACTTTCGAACACTGAAGCTTTCTTT.

V usage is TRBV7-9 and J usage is TRBJ1-1; possible D gene TRBD1, 6 bases. Germline CDR1 SEHNR, CDR2 FQNEAQ (reference sequence). CDR3 length: 10 residues. V lost 8 bases and J 7 bases, leaving 8 bases between the germline ends. CDR3: CASGGLEAFF. CDR3 coding DNA: TGTGCCAGCGGGGGCCTTGAAGCTTTCTTT.

The chain is built from TRBV5-1 and TRBJ1-6; the D gene is possibly TRBD1 (5 bases). Germline V gene sequence: CDR1 SGHRS, CDR2 YFSETQ. The CDR3 length is 15 residues. Trimming shortened V by 4 bases and J by 9 bases, and 17 bases separated the two germline ends. In DNA, the CDR3 is TGCGCCAGCAGCCGTATGGAAGGGGCCGGTTCACCCCTCCACTTT. This translates into CASSRMEGAGSPLHF.

This clonotype was found a few times. The rearrangement links TRBV15 to TRBJ2-5; 9 nucleotides match TRBD1. J was trimmed by 5 bases and V by 0 bases; bases with no gene match: 4. CDR1 and CDR2 from the germline V gene are LNHNV and YYDKDF (reference sequence). This CDR3 contains 15 residues. DNA of the CDR3: TGTGCCACCAGCAGAGAGGGACAGGGAGGCGAGACCCAGTACTTC. Translation: CATSREGQGGETQYF.

This clonotype was seen at least ten times. The chain is built from TRBV7-2 and TRBJ1-1; D call uncertain. The germline V gene encodes CDR1 SGHTA and CDR2 FQGNSA. Trimming took off 0 bases at V and 2 bases at J, with 7 bases between the two ends. This CDR3 is built from 14 residues. The CDR3 here is CASSLAGGNTEAFF. DNA for the CDR3: TGTGCCAGCAGCTTAGCAGGAGGCAACACTGAAGCTTTCTTT. The complete variable domain, with remaining parts taken from reference TRBV7-2 and TRBJ1-1, reads GAGVSQSPSNKVTEKGKDVELRCDPISGHTALYWYRQSLGQGLEFLIYFQGNSAPDKSGLPSDRFSAERTGGSVSTLTIQRTQQEDSAVYLCASSLAGGNTEAFFGQGTRLTVV.

This clonotype was detected ten times or more. V usage is TRBV25-1 and J usage is TRBJ1-6, with D tentatively TRBD1 (5 bases). Germline lookup yields CDR1 MGHDK and CDR2 SYGVNS. The CDR3 contains 14 residues. The V gene lost 4 bases and the J gene lost 8 bases, with 12 bases spanning the gap. The CDR3 nucleotides are TGTGCCAGCAGTGGCAAGGGAGGGGATTCACCCCTCCACTTT. It translates to CASSGKGGDSPLHF.

This clonotype has a handful of counts. The chain joins TRBV7-9 to TRBJ1-2; 7 bases are a match to TRBD1. V was clipped by 6 bases and J by 8 bases; unmatched bases: 15. CDR1 and CDR2 from the germline V gene are SEHNR and FQNEAQ (reference sequence). The CDR3 runs 15 residues. This chain's CDR3 is CASSPGGGRDRGYTF. For the CDR3, the DNA is TGTGCCAGCAGTCCAGGAGGGGGCCGCGATAGGGGCTACACCTTC.

The CDR3 nucleotides are TGCAGTGCTCCCGCGGTAGAGAGCGGGGGGGCCCGGGATGAGCAGTTCTTC. Encoded protein: CSAPAVESGGARDEQFF. The chain couples TRBV20-1 to TRBJ2-1, with 10 bases lining up with TRBD2. V dropped 5 bases and J dropped 8; count of bases not matched to a gene: 18. CDR3 length: 17 amino acids. Germline CDR1 is DFQATT and CDR2 is SNEGSKA (reference sequence).

This clonotype was seen ten or more times. The chain is built from TRBV7-6 and TRBJ1-1, with D perhaps TRBD1 (6 bases). The CDR3 loop spans 12 amino acids. Germline V lookup: CDR1 SGHVS, CDR2 FNYEAQ. Trimming pared 1 base from V and 10 bases from J, leaving 10 bases between. The CDR3 DNA sequence: TGTGCCAGCAGCTTAGAGGGGGGTTCAGCTTTCTTT. It specifies CASSLEGGSAFF.

The sample holds many counts of this clonotype. The chain couples TRBV7-2 to TRBJ2-7; D tentatively reads TRBD1 or TRBD2 (6 bases each). This CDR3 spans 14 amino acids. In germline, CDR1 is SGHTA, CDR2 FQGNSA. V gave up 5 bases and J gave up 3 bases, with 14 bases separating them. DNA for the CDR3: TGTGCCAGCAGCCCTAGGGGGGCTGGCTACGAGCAGTACTTC. It is translated as CASSPRGAGYEQYF. Based on the CDR3 plus reference TRBV7-2 and TRBJ2-7, the full variable domain is GAGVSQSPSNKVTEKGKDVELRCDPISGHTALYWYRQSLGQGLEFLIYFQGNSAPDKSGLPSDRFSAERTGGSVSTLTIQRTQQEDSAVYLCASSPRGAGYEQYFGPGTRLTVT.

V usage is TRBV20-1 and J usage is TRBJ1-1, with 9 bases identical to TRBD1. The CDR3 is 15 residues long. V was clipped by 4 bases and J by 1 base; unmatched bases: 7. Germline CDR1 and CDR2: DFQATT and SNEGSKA (reference sequence). CDR3 DNA sequence: TGCAGTGCTACGGACAGGGGAATGAGGAACACTGAAGCTTTCTTT. It codes for CSATDRGMRNTEAFF.

This clonotype was seen only a few times. The chain combines TRBV4-1 with TRBJ2-2, with TRBD2 matching over 7 bases. Looked up from germline, CDR1 is MGHRA and CDR2 is YSYEKL. J gave up 2 bases and V 0 bases, and 9 bases lay outside the gene matches. The CDR3 extends over 18 amino acids. CDR3 in DNA: TGCGCCAGCAGCCAAGACCCCCGGGACTATCAAAACACCGGGGAGCTGTTTTTT. Encoded protein: CASSQDPRDYQNTGELFF.

The V and J genes are TRBV20-1 and TRBJ2-1, with TRBD2 matching 9 bases. The CDR3 is made up of 12 amino acids. V trimming: 4 bases; J trimming: 11 bases; junction bases outside the gene matches: 6. The germline gives CDR1 DFQATT, CDR2 SNEGSKA (reference sequence). CDR3 in amino acids: CSANLAGTKQFF. The CDR3, as DNA: TGCAGTGCTAACCTAGCGGGGACTAAGCAGTTCTTC.

The CDR3: CASSHRDRSTDTQYF. The CDR3 region has the DNA TGTGCCAGCAGTCACCGGGACAGGAGCACAGATACGCAGTATTTT. The chain uses TRBV6-6 and TRBJ2-3; 8 bases match TRBD1. This CDR3 comprises 15 residues. The V gene's germline CDR1 is MNHNY and CDR2 SVGAGI (reference sequence). V was pared by 5 bases and J by 0 bases, with 4 bases of the junction left unmatched.

This clonotype was detected ten times or more. V and J are TRBV28 and TRBJ2-7; perhaps TRBD1 as D (5 bases). From germline, CDR1 is MDHEN and CDR2 SYDVKM. Between the trimmed V and J ends, which lost 2 bases and 3 bases, there was a span of 5 bases. The CDR3 sequence is 12 residues long. CDR3 residues: CASSLQGYEQYF. In DNA, the CDR3 is TGTGCCAGCAGTTTACAGGGCTACGAGCAGTACTTC.

Comments on this clonotype: A much bigger clone sits one base away, suggesting this may be a read error. This rearrangement joins TRBV6-1 to TRBJ1-6; D gene ambiguous. CDR1 and CDR2 from the germline V gene are MNHNS and SASEGT. The CDR3 extends over 14 amino acids. CDR3 in amino acids: CASTLWRAGSPPHF. The CDR3 region has the DNA TGTGCCAGCACTCTTTGGCGCGCAGGCTCACCCCCCCACTTT.

In its sample, this clonotype was seen many times. V is TRBV6-5 and J is TRBJ2-3; the D is unclear. The V and J ends lost 0 bases and 0 bases respectively, with 4 bases between them. In germline, CDR1 is MNHEY, CDR2 SVGAGI. The CDR3 loop spans 14 amino acids. The CDR3 here is CASSYSGSTDTQYF. The CDR3 nucleotides are TGTGCCAGCAGTTACTCCGGTAGCACAGATACGCAGTATTTT.

The chain has TRBV20-1 and TRBJ2-1, with TRBD2 identical over 8 bases. CDR1 and CDR2 (germline): DFQATT, SNEGSKA (reference sequence). With 3 bases clipped from V and 0 bases from J, the junction kept 4 bases outside the gene matches. CDR3 length: 15 amino acids. DNA of the CDR3: TGCAGTGCTAGGACCGGGACTAGCTCCTACAATGAGCAGTTCTTC. Translated: CSARTGTSSYNEQFF.

This clonotype has a handful of counts. This chain links TRBV18 with TRBJ1-6; no firm D call. CDR1 and CDR2 from the germline V gene are KGHSH and LQKENI. Deletions cut 3 bases from V and 7 bases from J, with 13 bases between. The CDR3 consists of 15 residues. The CDR3 bases are TGTGCCAGCTCACCGCTGCAGGCAACGAATTCACCCCTCCACTTT. Translating gives CASSPLQATNSPLHF.

This clonotype occurred many times. The chain has TRBV6-1 and TRBJ2-5; 7 bases align to TRBD2. From germline, CDR1 is MNHNS and CDR2 SASEGT. Unmatched junction bases numbered 9, after V lost 8 bases and J lost 3 bases. This CDR3 comprises 14 residues. The CDR3 loop is CASARDYEEETQYF. CDR3 in DNA: TGTGCCAGCGCTCGGGACTACGAAGAAGAGACCCAGTACTTC.

This sequence joins TRBV29-1 and TRBJ2-5; D gene uncertain. This CDR3 has 13 amino acids. The ends were cut back, 0 bases at V and 9 bases at J, with 14 bases in the middle. The germline CDR1 and CDR2 sequences are SQVTM and ANQGSEA. CDR3: CSVEDTVPMAQYF. CDR3 coding DNA: TGCAGCGTTGAAGATACCGTACCGATGGCCCAGTACTTC.

The V call is TRBV10-1, the J call TRBJ1-5; D is ambiguous. V shed 8 bases and J shed 4 bases, with 3 bases lying between them. The CDR3 runs 10 residues. Germline-derived CDR1 and CDR2 are WNHNN and SYGVQD (reference sequence). The CDR3 DNA is TGCGCCAGCCTTAATCAGCCCCAGCATTTT. Translating it yields CASLNQPQHF.